The 23 T cell receptor beta chains given below trace back to one sample, sequenced in a study of vaccination and CD4 T cells after COVID-19. Their antigen targets remain unknown. The Oncomine TCR Beta short-read assay was applied to DNA of cultured CD4+ T cells. TCRdb reprocessed the PCR reads with MiXCR, giving one entry per CDR3 protein. The sample consists of over 10,000 distinct CDR3 sequences, approximately 80% of them appearing once. The treatment: roughly 10-day PBMC culture with coronavirus spike peptide pools or control peptides (ViraFEST assay). The material sequenced was CD4+ T cells from blood, cultured in vitro. The receptors come from a human donor who had recovered from COVID-19.

This clonotype turned up a few times. V usage is TRBV28 and J usage is TRBJ1-1; D gene unclear. The CDR3 contains 15 residues. V gave up 3 bases and J gave up 1 base, with 12 bases separating them. The germline CDR1 and CDR2 sequences are MDHEN and SYDVKM. The DNA of the CDR3 is TGTGCCAGCAGTTTGTACAGCAATAGGAACACTGAAGCTTTCTTT. Protein sequence: CASSLYSNRNTEAFF.

The sample holds a few counts of this clonotype. This chain uses TRBV6-5 with TRBJ2-2; 14 bases are a match to TRBD2. Germline CDR1 MNHEY, CDR2 SVGAGI. The V gene end was trimmed by 1 base and the J gene end by 5 bases; junction bases not matched to a gene: 3. This CDR3 has 17 residues. The CDR3 DNA reads as TGTGCCAGCAGTTACTATAGACTAGCGGGAGGGACCGGGGAGCTGTTTTTT. Protein: CASSYYRLAGGTGELFF.

With respect to this clonotype: Given a much more abundant clone one base away, this may be a read error. The J gene is TRBJ1-5, the V gene TRBV30, with 7 bases identical to TRBD1. Germline V gene sequence: CDR1 GTSNPN, CDR2 SVGIG (reference sequence). The CDR3 runs to 17 residues. The CDR3 loop reads CARSVSIGGLSNQPQHF. CDR3 nucleotide sequence: TGTGCCAGGAGTGTTAGTATAGGGGGCTTGAGCAATCAGCCCCAGCATTTT.

J is TRBJ1-1 and V is TRBV19, with 9 bases matching TRBD1. J gave up 7 bases and V 11 bases, and 11 bases lay outside the gene matches. Germline-derived CDR1 and CDR2 are LNHDA and SQIVND (reference sequence). The CDR3 is 13 amino acids. DNA for the CDR3: TGTGCCTCCCGTACGGGACAGGGCTATGAAGCTTTCTTT. Protein product: CASRTGQGYEAFF.

The chain joins TRBV6-5 to TRBJ1-2, with D unresolved. Germline values: CDR1 MNHEY, CDR2 SVGAGI. CDR3 length: 14 amino acids. Between the trimmed V and J ends, which lost 0 bases and 4 bases, there was a span of 9 bases. The CDR3 DNA reads as TGTGCCAGCAGTTACTCGGTCACTCTCTATGGCTACACCTTC. Translation: CASSYSVTLYGYTF.

This clonotype has just one count. The chain has TRBV24-1 and TRBJ2-1; D is ambiguous. CDR1 and CDR2 from the germline V gene are KGHDR and SFDVKD. This CDR3 region has 11 residues. V was cut by 4 bases and J by 9 bases, with 6 bases left in between. The CDR3 reads CATSESVEQFF. DNA of the CDR3: TGTGCCACCAGTGAAAGCGTTGAGCAGTTCTTC.

This chain connects TRBV11-2 to TRBJ2-5; D might be TRBD2 (7 bases). Trimming stripped 5 bases from V and 3 bases from J, with 13 bases between. The CDR3 is made up of 14 amino acids. Germline-derived CDR1 and CDR2 are SGHAT and FQNNGV. The CDR3 DNA follows: TGTGCCAGCAGCCAGCTAGGGGGGGAAGAGACCCAGTACTTC. Amino acid sequence: CASSQLGGEETQYF.

This clonotype was seen a few times. The V and J genes are TRBV7-3 and TRBJ2-3; the match to TRBD2 covers 9 bases. The germline V gene encodes CDR1 SGHTA and CDR2 FQGTGA. V shed 0 bases, J shed 3 bases, and the junction held 7 bases outside the gene matches. This CDR3 comprises 17 residues. CDR3 amino acids: CASSLTGAGGGTDTQYF. CDR3 in DNA: TGTGCCAGCAGCTTAACGGGTGCGGGAGGGGGGACAGATACGCAGTATTTT.

This rearrangement joins TRBV10-3 to TRBJ2-3, with D perhaps matching TRBD1 (7 bases). With 4 bases removed from V and 6 bases from J, the gap between germline ends came to 20 bases. The germline V gene encodes CDR1 ENHRY and CDR2 SYGVKD. The CDR3 is 16 amino acids. DNA of the CDR3: TGTGCCATCAGTGCTCTGGCAGGACAGGAGGGGGATACGCAGTATTTT. Its protein product is CAISALAGQEGDTQYF.

The chain carries TRBV30 and TRBJ1-1; D is unresolved. CDR1 and CDR2 from the germline V gene are GTSNPN and SVGIG (reference sequence). V gave up 4 bases and J gave up 4 bases, with 10 bases separating them. The CDR3 spans 12 residues. The CDR3 loop is CAWKGWSTEAFF. Written as DNA, the CDR3 is TGTGCCTGGAAGGGCTGGTCCACTGAAGCTTTCTTT.

This clonotype was observed a few times. The V and J genes are TRBV20-1 and TRBJ2-1, with D tentatively TRBD2 (5 bases). This CDR3 is built from 14 residues. Germline values: CDR1 DFQATT, CDR2 SNEGSKA (reference sequence). V dropped 2 bases and J dropped 1 base, with 9 bases sitting between them. The CDR3: CSARWWRSYNEQFF. In DNA, the CDR3 is TGCAGTGCTAGATGGTGGAGGTCCTACAATGAGCAGTTCTTC.

J is TRBJ1-1 and V is TRBV29-1; the D is unclear. Germline values: CDR1 SQVTM, CDR2 ANQGSEA. V was cut by 3 bases and J by 3 bases, with 14 bases left in between. The CDR3 is 14 residues long. CDR3 region: CSVEAAPEDTEAFF. DNA for the CDR3: TGCAGCGTTGAGGCCGCTCCGGAGGACACTGAAGCTTTCTTT.

The rearrangement links TRBV6-1 to TRBJ1-3; possible D gene TRBD1, 5 bases. V was pared by 3 bases and J by 4 bases, with 10 bases between. CDR1 is MNHNS and CDR2 is SASEGT in the germline V gene. There are 14 residues in the CDR3. The CDR3 DNA sequence: TGTGCCAGCAGTGACGGGGGTAAAGGAAACACCATATATTTT. The encoded protein is CASSDGGKGNTIYF.

The chain carries TRBV15 and TRBJ1-2, with 8 bases identical to TRBD1. J gave up 4 bases and V 7 bases, and 11 bases lay outside the gene matches. Germline CDR1 LNHNV, CDR2 YYDKDF (reference sequence). The CDR3 length is 15 residues. The CDR3 DNA reads TGTGCCACCACGCCAGGGGGCTTCCGTAGCTATGGCTACACCTTC. It codes for CATTPGGFRSYGYTF. Complete variable domain (other parts from reference TRBV15 and TRBJ1-2): DAMVIQNPRYQVTQFGKPVTLSCSQTLNHNVMYWYQQKSSQAPKLLFHYYDKDFNNEADTPDNFQSRRPNTSFCFLDIRSPGLGDTAMYLCATTPGGFRSYGYTFGSGTRLTVV.

This chain joins TRBV28 and TRBJ1-2; TRBD1 might be the D (5 bases). Germline V gene sequence: CDR1 MDHEN, CDR2 SYDVKM. This CDR3 spans 18 amino acids. V was clipped by 5 bases and J by 6 bases, with 28 bases between them. CDR3 in amino acids: CASSPSPSTRDRPDGYTF. CDR3 DNA sequence: TGTGCCAGCAGTCCATCCCCATCCACCCGGGACCGCCCGGATGGCTACACCTTC.

This clonotype was found a few times. This rearrangement joins TRBV27 to TRBJ1-5, with 7 positions matching TRBD1. Germline CDR1 reads MNHEY; CDR2 reads SMNVEV (reference sequence). The CDR3 is 15 residues long. J lost 3 bases, V lost 5 bases, and 7 bases had no gene match. The CDR3 loop reads CASSPKTGINQPQHF. Here the CDR3 DNA reads TGTGCCAGCAGTCCTAAGACAGGGATCAATCAGCCCCAGCATTTT.

This chain joins TRBV5-4 and TRBJ2-2; tentative D call: TRBD2 (6 bases). CDR3 size: 16 residues. V dropped 0 bases and J dropped 6 bases, with 15 bases sitting between them. Per the germline V gene, CDR1 is SGHNT and CDR2 is YYREEE (reference sequence). The CDR3 sequence is CASSLGGREGAGELFF. CDR3 nucleotide sequence: TGTGCCAGCAGCTTGGGAGGGCGGGAAGGCGCCGGGGAGCTGTTTTTT.

This clonotype has only a few counts. The chain combines TRBV6-1 with TRBJ2-4, with D perhaps TRBD2 (6 bases). Trimming stripped 6 bases from V and 5 bases from J, with 8 bases between. The CDR3 is made up of 12 amino acids. From germline, CDR1 is MNHNS and CDR2 SASEGT. The CDR3 reads CASRGGENIQYF. The CDR3 coding sequence is TGTGCCAGCAGGGGGGGTGAAAACATTCAGTACTTC.

This CDR3 reads CASTTGGGSKARGQETQYF. CDR3 bases: TGTGCCAGCACCACAGGGGGCGGCTCTAAGGCGAGGGGACAAGAGACCCAGTACTTC. This chain joins TRBV6-2 or TRBV6-3 and TRBJ2-5, with 9 bases matching TRBD1. CDR1 is MNHEY and CDR2 is SVGEGT in the germline V gene. Trimming cost V 7 bases and J 2 bases; bases outside gene matches: 20. The length of the CDR3 is 19 residues.

Only one count was recorded for this clonotype. V gene TRBV20-1 combines with J gene TRBJ2-3; tentatively, D is TRBD2 (5 bases). From germline, CDR1 is DFQATT and CDR2 SNEGSKA (reference sequence). V was pared by 6 bases and J by 2 bases, with 9 bases between. The length of the CDR3 is 12 residues. CDR3 protein: CSARENTDTQYF. The DNA for the CDR3 is TGCAGTGCAAGGGAGAACACAGATACGCAGTATTTT.

V is TRBV29-1 and J is TRBJ1-1; D is ambiguous. Trimming shortened V by 0 bases and J by 1 base, and 6 bases separated the two germline ends. This CDR3 contains 13 residues. The germline V gene encodes CDR1 SQVTM and CDR2 ANQGSEA. For the CDR3, the DNA is TGCAGCGTTGAAGAATGGGGGAACACTGAAGCTTTCTTT. Translated, it gives CSVEEWGNTEAFF.

For this clonotype: Mismatch with germline at one junction end may stem from a read error. V is TRBV7-7 and J is TRBJ2-3; no definite D call. CDR1 SSHAT and CDR2 FNYEAQ come from the germline V gene (reference sequence). CDR3 length: 15 amino acids. The CDR3 spells CASSLGSGSADTQYF. DNA of the CDR3: TGTGCTAGCAGCTTAGGATCCGGCAGCGCAGATACGCAGTATTTT.

V is TRBV6-5 and J is TRBJ2-3; 8 positions match TRBD1. Looked up from germline, CDR1 is MNHEY and CDR2 is SVGAGI. This CDR3 region has 16 residues. J gave up 2 bases and V 1 base, and 5 bases lay outside the gene matches. The CDR3 loop is CASSYYGDRPTDTQYF. In DNA form, the CDR3 reads TGTGCCAGCAGTTACTATGGGGACAGGCCCACAGATACGCAGTATTTT.